The subject of this entry is one T cell receptor beta chain. The target of this receptor is not known. It has no much larger one-base neighbor in the sample; base qualities were not kept. TCRbeta CDR3 regions were amplified from genomic DNA by means of the immunoSEQ Assay, a bias-controlled multiplex PCR. Regarding the original processing steps: The number of nucleated cells in each sample was estimated by amplification of reference gene primers within the assay. To quantify the absolute abundance of each unique TCRbeta CDR3 rearrangement, sequence reads were collapsed and filtered. For each sample, productive Simpson clonality was calculated by taking the square root of Simpson's diversity index across productive rearrangements. TCRdb retrieved this table from immuneACCESS and kept in-frame rearrangements only. Not all clones are present; in checked studies, unresolved V genes account for under half, and no reason is known for the remainder. The V and J calls and clone size come from that table; D and trimming were worked out from the DNA. The sample records roughly 320,000 clones, roughly 86% of which are singletons. The ten most abundant clones make up about 2% of the sample.

In Seattle, one collaborating source enrolled patients while the infection was active and tracked those patients longitudinally over the course of disease. Whole blood was collected in K2EDTA tubes by collaborating institutions according to the institutions' own protocols. For TCRbeta analysis, collaborators shipped samples in one of three forms: frozen whole blood, isolated PBMCs, or DNA extracted from either of those sample types. This record belongs to a study of blood T cell repertoires in COVID-19 (dated by TCRdb to about 2020). Context from the whole study: The collaborator samples originated in the United States, Italy and Spain and spanned the acute and convalescent phases of COVID-19. Samples were obtained from the ongoing ImmuneRACE study (first 160 participants) and from 1,254 subjects provided by 6 global collaborators. Subjects who had been exposed to COVID-19, were actively infected with it, or had recovered from it provided the deeply sampled blood TCRbeta repertoires that made up the dataset. Where HLA class I and class II types were available, the types were taken from metadata supplied by the sample provider, not from assay-based typing. Sample metadata almost always included a de-identified subject ID, COVID-19 status, age in years and sex. The material from the prospective study consisted of cDNA or gDNA derived from T cells, B-cell-depleted T cells, or PBMCs. The repertoires were released in a freely available public database meant as a resource for research on the immune response to SARS-CoV-2.

Results and caveats for the whole study, not just this receptor: How much clinical and demographic metadata was included differed by source and by participant, and the metadata was provided uncurated.

Material: peripheral blood. This sequence originates from a woman aged 25 to 45 with COVID-19, enrolled during active disease.

CDR3 reads: CASSPPGQQGAFF. The bases read TGTGCCAGCTCACCCCCCGGTCAGCAGGGAGCTTTCTTT. The chain joins TRBV18 to TRBJ1-1; TRBD1 might be the D gene, on 5 matching bases. Including cysteine and phenylalanine, the CDR3 has 13 amino acids. The retained sequence is limited to the CDR3, 39 bases, with the frame set at the first base. CDR1 and CDR2 are read off the germline V gene as KGHSH and LQKENI. V and J are truncated by 3 bases and 10 bases respectively, leaving an intervening sequence of 15 bases.